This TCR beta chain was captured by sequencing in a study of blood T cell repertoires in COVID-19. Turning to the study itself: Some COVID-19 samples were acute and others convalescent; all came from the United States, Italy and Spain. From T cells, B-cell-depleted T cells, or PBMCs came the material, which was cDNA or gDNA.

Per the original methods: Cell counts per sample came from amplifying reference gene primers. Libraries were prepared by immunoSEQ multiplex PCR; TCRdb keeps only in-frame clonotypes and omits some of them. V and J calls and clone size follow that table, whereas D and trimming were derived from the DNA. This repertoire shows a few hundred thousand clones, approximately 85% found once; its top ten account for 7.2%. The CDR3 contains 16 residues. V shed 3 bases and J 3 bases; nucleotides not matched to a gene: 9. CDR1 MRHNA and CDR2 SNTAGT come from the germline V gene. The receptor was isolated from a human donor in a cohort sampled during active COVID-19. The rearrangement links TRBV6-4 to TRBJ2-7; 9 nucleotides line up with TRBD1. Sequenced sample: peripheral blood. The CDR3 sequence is CASSESPGQGLYEQYF. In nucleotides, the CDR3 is TGTGCCAGCAGTGAGTCACCGGGACAGGGACTCTACGAGCAGTACTTC.